What follows are 12 T cell receptor beta chains derived from one specimen sequenced in a study of T cell responses to AZD1222 COVID-19 vaccine. The assay was immunoSEQ multiplex PCR, and TCRdb's table has in-frame clones only and misses some. The sample lists approximately 100,000 clones, about 87% occurring once. Sample: peripheral blood, taken 28 days after the second AZD1222 dose. These TCRs come from an adult who received the AZD1222 COVID-19 vaccine.

Only a few counts were recorded for this clone. The J gene is TRBJ1-3, the V gene TRBV30, with D possibly matching TRBD1 (6 bases). Germline-derived CDR1 and CDR2 are GTSNPN and SVGIG (reference sequence). The V and J ends lost 2 bases and 6 bases respectively, with 14 bases between them. The CDR3 runs 14 residues. CDR3 in amino acids: CAWSRAGGSNTIYF. The CDR3 bases are TGTGCCTGGAGTAGGGCCGGGGGCTCAAACACCATATATTTT.

The gene calls are TRBV19 and TRBJ2-3, with D unresolved. The CDR3 loop spans 14 amino acids. The germline CDR1 and CDR2 sequences are LNHDA and SQIVND (reference sequence). Trimming shortened V by 5 bases and J by 7 bases, and 16 bases separated the two germline ends. The CDR3 here is CASSPRSQRYTQYF. CDR3 nucleotides: TGTGCCAGTAGTCCGCGCTCGCAGAGGTATACGCAGTATTTT.

The gene calls are TRBV5-1 and TRBJ2-7; 8 positions agree with TRBD1. With 5 bases clipped from V and 5 bases from J, the junction kept 6 bases outside the gene matches. The CDR3 extends over 13 amino acids. CDR1 SGHRS and CDR2 YFSETQ come from the germline V gene. The CDR3 DNA reads TGCGCCAGCAGGGAGGACAGGGCCCACGAGCAGTACTTC. It specifies CASREDRAHEQYF.

The chain joins TRBV4-2 to TRBJ2-3; no reliable D call. This CDR3 has 17 amino acids. Trimming shortened V by 0 bases and J by 2 bases, and 15 bases separated the two germline ends. The germline CDR1 and CDR2 sequences are LGHNA and YNFKEQ. Written as DNA, the CDR3 is TGTGCCAGCAGCCAAGATACGGCGGCTAGACTCACAGATACGCAGTATTTT. It codes for CASSQDTAARLTDTQYF.

The V call is TRBV27, the J call TRBJ2-1, with 7 bases that match TRBD1. Per the germline V gene, CDR1 is MNHEY and CDR2 is SMNVEV (reference sequence). Trimming cost V 5 bases and J 1 base; bases outside gene matches: 5. This CDR3 contains 15 residues. CDR3: CASSLTGASYNEQFF. The CDR3 nucleotides read TGTGCCAGCAGTCTAACAGGGGCGTCCTACAATGAGCAGTTCTTC.

The chain carries TRBV7-2 and TRBJ2-7; 8 nucleotides align to TRBD1. Germline CDR1 and CDR2: SGHTA and FQGNSA. The CDR3 is 14 residues long. The junction had 5 bases not matched to a gene; V was cut back by 2 bases and J by 5 bases. The CDR3 sequence is CASSLYRGSDEQYF. CDR3 DNA sequence: TGTGCCAGCAGCTTATACAGGGGGAGCGACGAGCAGTACTTC.

V and J are TRBV30 and TRBJ2-7; D possibly corresponds to TRBD2 (6 bases). The germline V gene has CDR1 GTSNPN and CDR2 SVGIG (reference sequence). The CDR3 length is 17 residues. Trimming cost V 4 bases and J 7 bases, with 29 bases left between them. CDR3 nucleotide sequence: TGTGCCTGGACGAGGGTCGGTGCCGGGAGTCCCTCGGGGGAGCAGTACTTC. Its protein product is CAWTRVGAGSPSGEQYF.

The chain links TRBV27 to TRBJ2-7, with D possibly being TRBD2 (7 bases). Trimming took off 3 bases at V and 1 base at J, with 19 bases between the two ends. This CDR3 has 17 amino acids. Per germline, CDR1 MNHEY and CDR2 SMNVEV (reference sequence). The CDR3 loop is CASSFSGGRGGSYEQYF. The DNA of the CDR3 is TGTGCCAGCAGTTTCTCCGGCGGAAGGGGGGGTTCCTACGAGCAGTACTTC.

This chain uses TRBV9 with TRBJ1-2, with a possible D match to TRBD1 (6 bases). Trimming left V 4 bases short and J 4 bases short, with 14 bases between. This CDR3 is built from 14 residues. Germline loops: CDR1 SGDLS, CDR2 YYNGEE. For the CDR3, the DNA is TGTGCCAGCAGCCCCCGGGACACCCTCTATGGCTACACCTTC. This translates into CASSPRDTLYGYTF.

This chain joins TRBV9 and TRBJ1-2; the D gene is possibly TRBD1 (5 bases). The germline CDR1 and CDR2 sequences are SGDLS and YYNGEE. Trimming cost V 0 bases and J 5 bases, with 11 bases left between them. This CDR3 comprises 14 residues. The CDR3 region has the DNA TGTGCCAGCAGCGTAGGACAGAATCTTTATGGCTACACCTTC. This codes for CASSVGQNLYGYTF.

The chain recombines TRBV5-4 with TRBJ2-7; 12 bases fit TRBD1. The CDR3 is made up of 16 amino acids. J gave up 6 bases and V 2 bases, and 9 bases lay outside the gene matches. Germline loops: CDR1 SGHNT, CDR2 YYREEE (reference sequence). CDR3 loop: CASSFGGDRGRGEQYF. CDR3 in DNA: TGTGCCAGCAGCTTCGGGGGGGACAGGGGGCGCGGCGAGCAGTACTTC.

V and J are TRBV28 and TRBJ1-5; D is unresolved. V was trimmed by 3 bases and J by 6 bases, leaving 6 bases between them. This CDR3 is built from 12 residues. Germline CDR1 MDHEN, CDR2 SYDVKM. The CDR3 DNA reads as TGTGCCAGCAGTTTGCCCCTTCAGCCCCAGCATTTT. It is translated as CASSLPLQPQHF.